The TCR beta chain under discussion was sequenced for a study of blood T cell repertoires in COVID-19 (dated by TCRdb to 2020 to 2021). About the study as a whole: Samples covering the acute and convalescent phases of COVID-19 were provided by collaborators in the United States, Italy and Spain. The prospective study material was composed of cDNA or gDNA derived from T cells, B-cell-depleted T cells, or PBMCs. Subjects who had been exposed to COVID-19, were actively infected with it, or had recovered from it provided the deeply sampled blood TCRbeta repertoires that made up the dataset. A freely available public database, intended as a resource for researchers studying the immune response to SARS-CoV-2, is where the repertoires were released. The samples were drawn from the first 160 participants of the ongoing ImmuneRACE study and from 1,254 subjects provided by 6 global collaborators. A de-identified subject ID, COVID-19 status, age in years and sex were almost always included in the sample metadata. Where available, HLA class I and class II types were taken from metadata supplied by the sample provider and were not determined by assay-based typing.

Including cysteine and phenylalanine, the CDR3 has 14 amino acids. Only CDR3 DNA is held: 42 bases, read in frame from base 1. V is cut by 1 base and J by 9 bases, and the space between the germline ends is 13 bases. From the germline V gene, CDR1 is LGHNA and CDR2 is YSLEER. TCRbeta CDR3 regions were amplified from genomic DNA using the immunoSEQ Assay, a bias-controlled multiplex PCR. On the authors' methods: The number of nucleated cells in each sample was estimated by amplification of reference gene primers within the assay. Sequence reads were collapsed and filtered to measure the absolute abundance of every unique TCRbeta CDR3 rearrangement. For each sample, productive Simpson clonality was calculated by taking the square root of Simpson's diversity index across productive rearrangements. In its TCRdb copy, this immuneACCESS table keeps in-frame sequences only and misses some clones. Where compared with another copy, unresolved V genes explain less than half of these, and the others have no known cause. The DNA was the basis for D and trimming; V, J and clone size are from that table. Within this sample are tens of thousands of clones, with 87% of them counted one time only. Together, the top ten hold approximately 5.1% of the sample.

Whole blood was collected in K2EDTA tubes by collaborating institutions according to the institutions' own protocols. Collaborator samples were shipped for TCRbeta analysis as frozen whole blood, isolated PBMCs, or DNA extracted from either sample type. What the research found in general, with its limitations: The quantity of clinical and demographic metadata differed by source and by participant and was supplied without curation.

To note about this clone: Its recognized antigen is unknown. Base qualities are not at hand, and no much larger clone is one base apart.

The rearranged segments are TRBV4-3 and TRBJ2-1, and TRBD2 may be the D gene, going by 6 matching bases. Sequences were obtained from peripheral blood. This clonotype was obtained from a man in his sixties with acute or convalescent COVID-19. This receptor carries the CDR3 CASSQVAARGEQFF. The DNA sequence is TGCGCCAGCAGCCAAGTAGCGGCAAGAGGTGAGCAGTTCTTC.